This T cell receptor beta chain was captured by sequencing in a study of blood T cell repertoires in COVID-19. On the study more broadly: PBMCs, B-cell-depleted T cells, or T cells were the source of the cDNA or gDNA that made up the material.

Source study methods: Estimation of nucleated cell counts was performed using reference gene primer amplification. Using immunoSEQ multiplex PCR, the repertoire was profiled, and TCRdb retains in-frame clones only, with some absent. Clonal size and the V and J genes are those of that table, whereas D and trimming came from the DNA. This sample has some 160,000 clones; about 80% occur once, and the top ten carry 6.5% to 8%. CDR3 length: 15 amino acids. Germline V gives CDR1 LGHDT, CDR2 YNNKEL (reference sequence). V was shortened by 1 base and J by 6 bases, with 13 bases between the two germline ends.

This chain uses TRBV3-1 (or the pseudogene TRBV3-2) with TRBJ2-1, with D maybe TRBD1 (5 bases). The sequenced sample was peripheral blood. This TCR was sampled from a man in his 70s with active or convalescent COVID-19. CDR3: CASSQGVGVSNEQFF. CDR3 DNA sequence: TGTGCCAGCAGCCAAGGTGTAGGGGTTAGCAATGAGCAGTTCTTC.